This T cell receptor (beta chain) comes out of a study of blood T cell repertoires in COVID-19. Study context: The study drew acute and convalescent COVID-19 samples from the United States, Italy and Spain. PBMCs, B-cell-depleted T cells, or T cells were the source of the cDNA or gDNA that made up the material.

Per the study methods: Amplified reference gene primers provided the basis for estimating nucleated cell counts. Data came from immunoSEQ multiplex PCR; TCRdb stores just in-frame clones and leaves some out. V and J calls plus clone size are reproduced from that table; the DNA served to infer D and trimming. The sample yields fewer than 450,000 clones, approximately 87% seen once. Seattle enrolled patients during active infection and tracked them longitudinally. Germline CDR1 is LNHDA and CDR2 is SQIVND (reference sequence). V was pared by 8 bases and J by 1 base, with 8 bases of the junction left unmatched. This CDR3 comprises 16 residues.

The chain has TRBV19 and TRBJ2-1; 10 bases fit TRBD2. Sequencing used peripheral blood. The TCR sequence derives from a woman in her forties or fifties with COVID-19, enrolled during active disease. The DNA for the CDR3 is TGTGCCAGTGCCCAGACTAGCGGGTTATCCTACAATGAGCAGTTCTTC. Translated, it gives CASAQTSGLSYNEQFF.